This entry features one TCR beta chain sequence. Germline loops: CDR1 MDHEN, CDR2 SYDVKM. This CDR3 has 16 amino acids. J lost 2 bases, V lost 6 bases, and 10 bases had no gene match. Sorting based on CD45RO/CCR7/CD25/CD127/CD95/CD27 separated CD4+ naive, central memory, regulatory and stem cell-like memory cells. As every portion of the isolated RNA was reverse transcribed, the sequencing read expressed TCRB transcripts. Produced via immunoSEQ multiplex PCR; TCRdb's table is partial and in-frame only. Here the sample spans over 100,000 clones, roughly 43% being singletons. This sample stems from a study of beta chain features in type 1 diabetes.

V usage is TRBV28 and J usage is TRBJ1-5; 7 nucleotides match TRBD1. Sequenced input: stem cell memory CD4+ T cells from blood. The TCR originated in a woman aged 18-29 years in good health. DNA for the CDR3: TGTGCCAGCAGCGACCGACAGGGTATTGGCAATCAGCCCCAGCATTTT. It specifies CASSDRQGIGNQPQHF.